A single count supports the clone carrying this TCR beta chain. V lost 5 bases to trimming and J lost 1 base; unmatched junction nucleotides: 13. Germline CDR1 is SGHTA and CDR2 is FQGTGA. There are 18 residues in the CDR3. The data were obtained in a study of blood T cell repertoires in COVID-19. Whole-study context: Sites across the United States, Italy and Spain contributed samples from acute and convalescent COVID-19. T cells, B-cell-depleted T cells, or PBMCs supplied cDNA or gDNA.

Sequencing used immunoSEQ multiplex PCR; TCRdb keeps in-frame clones, though not all of them. The sample yields 150,000 to 200,000 clones, around nine tenths seen once. J is TRBJ2-3 and V is TRBV7-3; 9 nucleotides agree with TRBD2. The sequenced sample was peripheral blood. The clonotype originates from a man aged 35 to 55 with active or convalescent COVID-19. The CDR3 DNA follows: TGTGCCAGCAGCACAGACCTAGGTATAGCGGGGGGCACAGATACGCAGTATTTT. Its protein is CASSTDLGIAGGTDTQYF.